This TCR beta chain appears in the sequencing data of a study of glioma-infiltrating T cells. Study-wide background: Presurgical dexamethasone in glioma patients lasted six or fewer days. Study observations and caveats: Shared blood CDR3 signature motifs marked patients with low tissue-blood divergence.

This clonotype came up a few times. The antigen is unknown. Using RNA template, CDR3s of TCR alpha and beta were amplified with iRepertoire arm-PCR. One entry per CDR3 protein results from TCRdb running MiXCR on the multiplex PCR reads. The table includes about 380,000 distinct CDR3 sequences, roughly two fifths detected once. The CDR3 is made up of 16 amino acids. Germline V lookup: CDR1 LGHNA, CDR2 YNFKEQ. V dropped 5 bases and J dropped 2; count of bases not matched to a gene: 9. The specimen was glioma tissue, nonneoplastic brain tissue, or PBMCs (not recorded which). V gene TRBV4-2 combines with J gene TRBJ2-1; 7 positions agree with TRBD2. The receptor was derived from a human donor with low-grade glioma or glioblastoma, undergoing nonglioma brain surgery, or in good health (not recorded which). The CDR3 reads CASSSRLAAAYNEQFF. The DNA of the CDR3 is TGTGCCAGCAGCTCAAGACTAGCAGCAGCCTACAATGAGCAGTTCTTC.